One and the same sample provided the 28 T cell receptor beta chains below, sequenced in a study of CD8+ T cells in alopecia areata. Treatment in this sample: oral pan-JAK inhibitor, 5-10 mg twice daily. RNA extraction was followed by reverse transcription into cDNA, which acted as the sequencing template. Clones were read by immunoSEQ multiplex PCR, and TCRdb kept only the in-frame ones, dropping some. The sample shows more than 150,000 clones, around 51% of them seen only once. The starting material was CD8+ T cells sorted from blood, obtained around week 53, from a patient treated with tofacitinib. The receptors shown here come from a human donor with alopecia areata.

This chain uses TRBV30 with TRBJ2-3; no definite D call. Germline values: CDR1 GTSNPN, CDR2 SVGIG (reference sequence). V shed 8 bases and J shed 1 base, with 10 bases lying between them. This CDR3 has 12 residues. CDR3 nucleotides: TGTGCCCTCTCCTCCCGCACAGATACGCAGTATTTT. It translates to CALSSRTDTQYF.

This clone appeared many times. The chain combines TRBV27 with TRBJ2-1, with 9 bases identical to TRBD1. The CDR3 runs 14 residues. The V gene end was trimmed by 5 bases and the J gene end by 3 bases; junction bases not matched to a gene: 2. Germline V lookup: CDR1 MNHEY, CDR2 SMNVEV (reference sequence). CDR3 sequence reads: CASSRDRDYNEQFF. As DNA, the CDR3 is TGTGCCAGCAGTCGGGACAGGGACTACAATGAGCAGTTCTTC.

The rearrangement links TRBV9 to TRBJ1-3, with D perhaps matching TRBD1 (5 bases). The CDR3 runs to 15 residues. V lost 3 bases to trimming and J lost 0 bases, with 10 bases between them. Germline V gene sequence: CDR1 SGDLS, CDR2 YYNGEE. CDR3 nucleotide sequence: TGTGCCAGCAGCGGCCCGGGGCGCTCTGGAAACACCATATATTTT. The encoded protein is CASSGPGRSGNTIYF.

A single count supports this clone. The CDR3 bases are TGTGCCAGCACCCAGGGAGACTCGATACCCGAAGAGACCCAGTACTTC. Its translation is CASTQGDSIPEETQYF. This chain uses TRBV5-6 with TRBJ2-5, with D perhaps given as TRBD1 or TRBD2 (5 bases each). Trimming shortened V by 6 bases and J by 3 bases, and 21 bases separated the two germline ends. There are 16 residues in the CDR3. Germline V gene data show CDR1 as SGHDT and CDR2 as YYEEEE.

This clone was found a few times. Written as DNA, the CDR3 is TGTGCCAGCAGAGAACTTAGCGGCGGGACCGGGGAGCTGTTTTTT. Translating gives CASRELSGGTGELFF. The chain uses TRBV2 and TRBJ2-2; D might be TRBD2 (6 bases). V gave up 6 bases and J gave up 5 bases, with 16 bases separating them. The CDR3 runs to 15 residues. The germline V gene has CDR1 SNHLY and CDR2 FYNNEI. Complete variable domain (other parts from reference TRBV2 and TRBJ2-2): EPEVTQTPSHQVTQMGQEVILRCVPISNHLYFYWYRQILGQKVEFLVSFYNNEISEKSEIFDDQFSVERPDGSNFTLKIRSTKLEDSAMYFCASRELSGGTGELFFGEGSRLTVL.

The chain employs TRBV30 and TRBJ2-7; tentatively, D is TRBD1 (6 bases). V gave up 1 base and J gave up 0 bases, with 13 bases separating them. Germline V gene data show CDR1 as GTSNPN and CDR2 as SVGIG (reference sequence). This CDR3 spans 15 amino acids. The CDR3 bases are TGTGCCTGGAGTGGGACAGCCTGGGGCTCCTACGAGCAGTACTTC. It is translated as CAWSGTAWGSYEQYF.

This clone was detected only a few times. This chain connects TRBV10-3 to TRBJ1-6, with 7 nucleotides matching TRBD1. V trimming: 9 bases; J trimming: 11 bases; junction bases outside the gene matches: 13. The CDR3 runs to 14 residues. CDR1 ENHRY and CDR2 SYGVKD come from the germline V gene. Here the CDR3 DNA reads TGTGCCATTAATGAGGGGGCAGGTCTAACACCCCTCCACTTT. Its protein product is CAINEGAGLTPLHF.

This sequence joins TRBV2 and TRBJ1-1; perhaps TRBD1 as D (5 bases). CDR1 is SNHLY and CDR2 is FYNNEI in the germline V gene. The CDR3 is made up of 14 amino acids. V was clipped by 5 bases and J by 9 bases, with 19 bases between them. In DNA, the CDR3 is TGTGCCAGCAGTCTCGGGGCCGCGGAAAGGAAAGCTTTCTTT. Translating it yields CASSLGAAERKAFF.

This clone was picked up many times. The chain joins TRBV6-6 to TRBJ2-1; D gene unclear. Germline assignment: CDR1 MNHNY and CDR2 SVGAGI (reference sequence). V was shortened by 2 bases and J by 3 bases, with 5 bases between the two germline ends. The CDR3 has 13 amino acids. CDR3 region: CASSYSLYNEQFF. The CDR3 DNA is TGTGCCAGCAGTTACAGCCTCTACAATGAGCAGTTCTTC.

J is TRBJ2-2 and V is TRBV10-3, with D possibly matching TRBD1 (6 bases). Germline V gene data show CDR1 as ENHRY and CDR2 as SYGVKD. The CDR3 length is 15 residues. V gave up 5 bases and J gave up 6 bases, with 16 bases separating them. The CDR3 coding sequence is TGTGCCATCAGTATCCTGGGGGCCTTACCCGGGGAGCTGTTTTTT. This codes for CAISILGALPGELFF.

The chain uses TRBV7-9 and TRBJ1-5; D may be TRBD1 (6 bases). The CDR3 is 14 amino acids. The germline V gene encodes CDR1 SEHNR and CDR2 FQNEAQ (reference sequence). V was trimmed by 4 bases and J by 5 bases, leaving 12 bases between them. The CDR3 DNA reads TGTGCCAGCAGCTCCGAGGGGGGGTATCAGCCCCAGCATTTT. Amino acids: CASSSEGGYQPQHF.

V gene TRBV5-4 combines with J gene TRBJ2-1; the D is unclear. Trimming stripped 1 base from V and 1 base from J, with 9 bases between. CDR1 and CDR2 from the germline V gene are SGHNT and YYREEE (reference sequence). The CDR3 is 15 residues long. This CDR3 is CASSLSSFSYNEQFF. The DNA of the CDR3 is TGTGCCAGCAGCTTGTCGAGCTTTTCCTACAATGAGCAGTTCTTC.

This chain connects TRBV30 to TRBJ2-1; no firm D call. Germline loops: CDR1 GTSNPN, CDR2 SVGIG (reference sequence). CDR3 size: 10 residues. With 3 bases removed from V and 7 bases from J, the gap between germline ends came to 4 bases. CDR3 in DNA: TGTGCCTGGAGGAGGAATGAGCAGTTCTTC. Translation gives CAWRRNEQFF.

The chain has TRBV6-4 and TRBJ2-6; tentative D call: TRBD1 (6 bases). Trimming left V 5 bases short and J 4 bases short, with 9 bases between. CDR1 MRHNA and CDR2 SNTAGT come from the germline V gene. This CDR3 spans 14 amino acids. This chain's CDR3 is CASSQTGGANVLTF. The CDR3 region has the DNA TGTGCCAGCAGTCAAACAGGGGGGGCCAACGTCCTGACTTTC.

This sequence joins TRBV2 and TRBJ2-1; possibly TRBD1 or TRBD2 for D (5 bases each). Germline V gene sequence: CDR1 SNHLY, CDR2 FYNNEI. This CDR3 has 12 amino acids. V lost 4 bases and J lost 8, with 9 bases in between. CDR3 DNA sequence: TGTGCCAGCAGTGGGGTGGGGGATGAGCAGTTCTTC. Translating gives CASSGVGDEQFF.

This clone was seen many times. The chain couples TRBV23-1 to TRBJ1-1, with no clear D. TRBV23-1 qualifies as an ORF whose function is uncertain. The V end lost 6 bases, the J end lost 3 bases, and 8 bases lay between the germline ends. The CDR3 consists of 12 residues. In DNA form, the CDR3 reads TGCGCCAGCAGCGGCGGACACACTGAAGCTTTCTTT. Translating it yields CASSGGHTEAFF.

The rearrangement joins TRBV15 to TRBJ1-4; D is ambiguous. This CDR3 is 13 amino acids long. Germline lookup yields CDR1 LNHNV and CDR2 YYDKDF (reference sequence). Trimming took 5 bases from V and 4 from J, leaving 8 bases between them. The CDR3 spells CATSERVNEKLFF. CDR3 DNA sequence: TGTGCCACCAGCGAAAGGGTTAATGAAAAACTGTTTTTT.

The chain recombines TRBV27 with TRBJ1-6; the match to TRBD1 covers 7 bases. Germline V gene lookup returns CDR1 MNHEY and CDR2 SMNVEV (reference sequence). The CDR3 consists of 14 residues. Trimming took 2 bases from V and 8 from J; bases not matched to a gene: 3. The CDR3 DNA reads TGTGCCAGCAGTTTAACAGGGGCCTATTCACCCCTCCACTTT. Protein sequence: CASSLTGAYSPLHF.

V gene TRBV13 combines with J gene TRBJ1-4, with 10 bases that match TRBD1. The J segment lost 7 bases and the V segment lost 6 bases, leaving 14 bases of the junction unmatched. The CDR3 covers 17 residues. The germline gives CDR1 PRHDT, CDR2 FYEKMQ (reference sequence). The CDR3 sequence is CASRAGTGVLESEKLFF. The CDR3 DNA is TGTGCCAGCAGAGCCGGGACAGGGGTCCTCGAGTCTGAAAAACTGTTTTTT.

J is TRBJ2-7 and V is TRBV7-9; the D gene is possibly TRBD1 (6 bases). Germline V gene data show CDR1 as SEHNR and CDR2 as FQNEAQ (reference sequence). V gave up 5 bases and J gave up 6 bases, with 11 bases separating them. The CDR3 is made up of 12 amino acids. For the CDR3, the DNA is TGTGCCAGCAGCGCCACAGGGTCCGAGCAGTACTTC. This codes for CASSATGSEQYF.

The rearrangement uses TRBV19 and TRBJ1-1; TRBD1 might be the D (5 bases). This CDR3 is 13 amino acids long. Trimming removed 3 bases from V and 7 bases from J, with 12 bases in between. CDR1 and CDR2 from the germline V gene are LNHDA and SQIVND (reference sequence). CDR3 sequence (DNA): TGTGCCAGTAGTATCGCGCTGGGGGGTGAAGCTTTCTTT. Translation gives CASSIALGGEAFF.

This clone was detected once. V is TRBV6-5 and J is TRBJ1-2; 8 nucleotides agree with TRBD1. In germline, CDR1 is MNHEY, CDR2 SVGAGI. V shed 0 bases and J 7 bases; nucleotides not matched to a gene: 4. This CDR3 is 14 amino acids long. CDR3 protein: CASSYSGTGGGYTF. The DNA for the CDR3 is TGTGCCAGCAGTTACTCCGGGACAGGCGGTGGCTACACCTTC.

This chain uses TRBV5-4 with TRBJ2-1, with 7 positions matching TRBD2. J gave up 9 bases and V 9 bases, and 3 bases lay outside the gene matches. The CDR3 runs to 10 residues. The V gene's germline CDR1 is SGHNT and CDR2 YYREEE (reference sequence). DNA for the CDR3: TGTGCCACCACGGGGGGTGAGCAGTTCTTC. It codes for CATTGGEQFF. The variable domain in full, with the rest retrieved from reference TRBV5-4 and TRBJ2-1, is ETGVTQSPTHLIKTRGQQVTLRCSSQSGHNTVSWYQQALGQGPQFIFQYYREEENGRGNFPPRFSGLQFPNYSSELNVNALELDDSALYLCATTGGEQFFGPGTRLTVL.

Only a few counts were recorded for this clone. This chain connects TRBV15 to TRBJ2-2, with D possibly matching TRBD1 (6 bases). This CDR3 region has 14 residues. V gave up 2 bases and J gave up 7 bases, with 11 bases separating them. Germline V CDR1 and CDR2: LNHNV, YYDKDF (reference sequence). Here the CDR3 reads CATSRSKGDGELFF. CDR3 DNA sequence: TGTGCCACCAGCAGATCGAAGGGGGACGGGGAGCTGTTTTTT.

The rearrangement uses TRBV6-5 and TRBJ2-1, with 10 bases that match TRBD1. This CDR3 is 15 amino acids long. J gave up 10 bases and V 4 bases, and 10 bases lay outside the gene matches. CDR1 and CDR2 from the germline V gene are MNHEY and SVGAGI. The CDR3: CASSSGTGVGEEQFF. CDR3 nucleotide sequence: TGTGCCAGCAGTTCCGGGACAGGGGTTGGAGAAGAGCAGTTCTTC.

This chain uses TRBV5-1 with TRBJ1-4; 10 bases map to TRBD1. With 4 bases clipped from V and 8 bases from J, the junction kept 8 bases outside the gene matches. CDR3 length: 15 amino acids. Germline CDR1 and CDR2: SGHRS and YFSETQ. CDR3 nucleotides: TGCGCCAGCAGCCTTCGACAGGGGGCGACCGAAAAACTGTTTTTT. Residues: CASSLRQGATEKLFF.

This chain links TRBV5-4 with TRBJ2-6; D may correspond to TRBD1 or TRBD2 (6 bases each). V dropped 7 bases and J dropped 2 bases, with 19 bases sitting between them. Per the germline V gene, CDR1 is SGHNT and CDR2 is YYREEE (reference sequence). The CDR3 is 17 residues long. The DNA of the CDR3 is TGTGCCAGCGGTACGTGGCAGGGGACTCCTGGGGCCAACGTCCTGACTTTC. Translation gives CASGTWQGTPGANVLTF.

This clone was detected a few times. This chain connects TRBV4-2 to TRBJ2-1; possible D gene TRBD2, 5 bases. This CDR3 is built from 16 residues. Germline V gene sequence: CDR1 LGHNA, CDR2 YNFKEQ. V dropped 4 bases and J dropped 0 bases, with 13 bases sitting between them. The CDR3 here is CASSRRGETSYNEQFF. The CDR3 nucleotides are TGTGCCAGCAGCCGACGTGGGGAGACCTCCTACAATGAGCAGTTCTTC.